Presented here are 31 T cell receptor beta chains from one specimen sequenced in a study of T cell repertoires and HLA-DP antigens. Their specific antigens are unknown. Only in-frame clones appear in the TCRdb table, and some are missing; sequencing was by immunoSEQ multiplex PCR. The table has approximately 100,000 clones, about 89% seen once. The sequenced sample consisted of CD4+ T cells from PBMCs. These receptors came from a man aged 45-65 years in good health and CMV-seronegative.

Turning to this clone: With a much larger clone just one base away, this may be a read error. CDR3 DNA: TGTGCCAGCAGCTTAAAAGAGACCCAGTACTTC. It encodes CASSLKETQYF. This chain connects TRBV11-2 to TRBJ2-5; D gene uncertain. The CDR3 consists of 11 residues. Germline V gives CDR1 SGHAT, CDR2 FQNNGV. V was pared by 2 bases and J by 3 bases, with 1 base between.

The chain is built from TRBV7-8 and TRBJ2-3, with unresolved D. This CDR3 contains 13 residues. Trimming pared 0 bases from V and 4 bases from J, leaving 5 bases between. Germline lookup yields CDR1 SGHVS and CDR2 FQNEAQ. CDR3 sequence: CASSLAGPDTQYF. The DNA for the CDR3 is TGTGCCAGCAGCTTAGCCGGGCCAGATACGCAGTATTTT.

This clone showed up just once. V and J are TRBV19 and TRBJ2-7; TRBD1 aligns across 7 bases. With 6 bases clipped from V and 5 bases from J, the junction kept 7 bases outside the gene matches. The CDR3 contains 13 residues. CDR1 is LNHDA, CDR2 SQIVND, per germline (reference sequence). CDR3 nucleotides: TGTGCCAGTAGGGACAGGTATCGCGACGAGCAGTACTTC. Protein: CASRDRYRDEQYF.

This chain connects TRBV5-1 to TRBJ2-3, with D unresolved. The V and J ends lost 0 bases and 0 bases respectively, with 8 bases between them. Per the germline V gene, CDR1 is SGHRS and CDR2 is YFSETQ. The CDR3 has 15 residues. In DNA form, the CDR3 reads TGCGCCAGCAGCTTGGAAGGCAGAAGCACAGATACGCAGTATTTT. This encodes CASSLEGRSTDTQYF.

The chain couples TRBV10-3 to TRBJ2-3, with 12 bases aligning to TRBD2. Unmatched junction bases numbered 5, after V lost 9 bases and J lost 4 bases. The CDR3 spans 14 residues. Germline V gene sequence: CDR1 ENHRY, CDR2 SYGVKD. The CDR3 sequence is CAMTSGRGADTQYF. In nucleotides, the CDR3 is TGTGCCATGACTAGCGGGAGAGGCGCAGATACGCAGTATTTT.

This chain uses TRBV5-4 with TRBJ1-6; 9 bases match TRBD1. J lost 4 bases, V lost 4 bases, and 3 bases had no gene match. The germline CDR1 and CDR2 sequences are SGHNT and YYREEE (reference sequence). This CDR3 spans 15 amino acids. In DNA, the CDR3 is TGTGCCAGCAGCGCTGGACAGGGGTATAATTCACCCCTCCACTTT. Translation: CASSAGQGYNSPLHF.

This clone was counted only a few times. The rearrangement joins TRBV5-1 to TRBJ2-3; D possibly corresponds to TRBD2 (7 bases). The CDR3 consists of 13 residues. Germline V gene data show CDR1 as SGHRS and CDR2 as YFSETQ. Deletions cut 4 bases from V and 5 bases from J, with 11 bases between. The CDR3 protein is CASSTGGLDTQYF. The CDR3 nucleotides are TGCGCCAGCAGCACGGGGGGCCTAGATACGCAGTATTTT.

This chain's CDR3 is CATGPGVETQYF. The CDR3 nucleotides read TGTGCCACCGGGCCGGGTGTGGAGACCCAGTACTTC. The rearrangement links TRBV2 to TRBJ2-5; no definite D call. In germline, CDR1 is SNHLY, CDR2 FYNNEI. V gave up 10 bases and J gave up 5 bases, with 14 bases separating them. The CDR3 runs 12 residues.

The chain employs TRBV6-5 and TRBJ1-4; no clear D. Germline V gives CDR1 MNHEY, CDR2 SVGAGI. V lost 8 bases to trimming and J lost 0 bases, with 13 bases between them. CDR3 length equals 15 residues. Written as DNA, the CDR3 is TGTGCCAGCCGTCTATTGGGGTCAACTAATGAAAAACTGTTTTTT. It codes for CASRLLGSTNEKLFF.

This chain joins TRBV6-6 and TRBJ2-3; 14 bases agree with TRBD2. Germline-derived CDR1 and CDR2 are MNHNY and SVGAGI (reference sequence). V trimming: 10 bases; J trimming: 4 bases; junction bases outside the gene matches: 10. The CDR3 spans 16 residues. The CDR3 spells CAKLGTSGRGADTQYF. DNA for the CDR3: TGTGCCAAGCTCGGGACTAGCGGGAGAGGGGCAGATACGCAGTATTTT.

The V gene is TRBV25-1, the J gene TRBJ1-6, with D possibly TRBD1 on 5 matching bases. The CDR3 totals 14 residues. Deletions cut 4 bases from V and 2 bases from J, with 6 bases between. The V gene's germline CDR1 is MGHDK and CDR2 SYGVNS. The CDR3 bases are TGTGCCAGCAGTGGGGGGGCCTATAATTCACCCCTCCACTTT. It yields the protein CASSGGAYNSPLHF.

The J gene is TRBJ2-2, the V gene TRBV7-8; 12 bases align to TRBD2. The germline V gene has CDR1 SGHVS and CDR2 FQNEAQ. Unmatched junction bases numbered 5, after V lost 3 bases and J lost 0 bases. The CDR3 has 18 residues. The CDR3 sequence: CASSFSGLAGTNTGELFF. CDR3 nucleotide sequence: TGTGCCAGCAGCTTCTCTGGACTAGCGGGAACGAACACCGGGGAGCTGTTTTTT.

This CDR3 reads CASAPTGGLYNEQFF. CDR3 sequence (DNA): TGTGCTAGTGCCCCTACAGGGGGACTCTACAATGAGCAGTTCTTC. This chain connects TRBV12-5 to TRBJ2-1; 8 nucleotides line up with TRBD1. V lost 7 bases, J lost 3 bases, and 8 bases stayed unmatched. In germline, CDR1 is LGHNT, CDR2 FRNRAP. The CDR3 loop spans 15 amino acids.

The chain couples TRBV5-6 to TRBJ2-1; D is undetermined. Trimming pared 2 bases from V and 0 bases from J, leaving 6 bases between. This CDR3 contains 14 residues. Germline V gene data show CDR1 as SGHDT and CDR2 as YYEEEE. The CDR3 coding sequence is TGTGCCAGCAGCTTAAAGGGCTCCTACAATGAGCAGTTCTTC. Its protein product is CASSLKGSYNEQFF.

J is TRBJ2-5 and V is TRBV29-1; D possibly corresponds to TRBD1 (6 bases). V was trimmed by 5 bases and J by 5 bases, leaving 15 bases between them. The CDR3 has 13 residues. Germline loops: CDR1 SQVTM, CDR2 ANQGSEA. The CDR3 coding sequence is TGCAGCGTTACTCTACAGGGTCGGGAGACCCAGTACTTC. This encodes CSVTLQGRETQYF.

CDR3 bases: TGTGCCAGCCCCTTTGGGGTTATGAACACTGAAGCTTTCTTT. Amino acids: CASPFGVMNTEAFF. This rearrangement joins TRBV7-8 to TRBJ1-1; D is unclear. Germline V CDR1 and CDR2: SGHVS, FQNEAQ. The CDR3 is 14 amino acids. V shed 8 bases and J shed 0 bases, with 13 bases lying between them.

Comment on this clone: Other DNA sequences within the sample encode an identical CDR3. V gene TRBV18 combines with J gene TRBJ2-1; 7 nucleotides agree with TRBD2. Germline-derived CDR1 and CDR2 are KGHSH and LQKENI. CDR3 length equals 14 residues. Trimming cost V 3 bases and J 4 bases; bases outside gene matches: 3. CDR3 loop: CASSPPGGYNEQFF. The CDR3 DNA sequence: TGTGCCAGCTCACCTCCCGGGGGGTACAATGAGCAGTTCTTC.

This chain connects TRBV19 to TRBJ2-2; 7 bases match TRBD1. The germline gives CDR1 LNHDA, CDR2 SQIVND (reference sequence). With V trimmed by 6 bases and J by 4 bases, 5 bases remained unmatched. This CDR3 has 14 amino acids. The DNA of the CDR3 is TGTGCCAGTAGACTACAGGGGCCCACCGGGGAGCTGTTTTTT. Protein: CASRLQGPTGELFF.

The chain carries TRBV18 and TRBJ1-2, with TRBD1 matching 9 bases. This CDR3 spans 17 amino acids. Germline V gene sequence: CDR1 KGHSH, CDR2 LQKENI. Losses at the gene ends were 1 base for V and 6 bases for J; bases not matched to a gene: 12. This CDR3 reads CASSPQRGQGLHNGYTF. CDR3 sequence (DNA): TGTGCCAGCTCACCACAAAGAGGACAGGGGTTACATAATGGCTACACCTTC.

The CDR3 nucleotides read TGTGCCAGCAGTACAACAGGGTGGTACAATGAGCAGTTCTTC. Its protein product is CASSTTGWYNEQFF. The chain employs TRBV25-1 and TRBJ2-1, with a possible D match to TRBD1 (6 bases). The CDR3 covers 14 residues. Germline values: CDR1 MGHDK, CDR2 SYGVNS. Trimming stripped 5 bases from V and 4 bases from J, with 12 bases between.

The chain combines TRBV5-4 with TRBJ2-7, with a weak D call TRBD2 (5 bases). The CDR3 has 12 residues. The V and J ends lost 7 bases and 4 bases respectively, with 12 bases between them. Germline CDR1 is SGHNT and CDR2 is YYREEE (reference sequence). CDR3: CASGSSPYEQYF. CDR3 sequence (DNA): TGTGCCAGCGGGAGTAGCCCATACGAGCAGTACTTC.

The V gene is TRBV7-2, the J gene TRBJ2-3; D call uncertain. Germline CDR1 is SGHTA and CDR2 is FQGNSA. This CDR3 is 14 amino acids long. V lost 5 bases and J lost 5, with 14 bases in between. CDR3: CASSISTSGDTQYF. DNA of the CDR3: TGTGCCAGCAGCATCTCCACATCGGGAGATACGCAGTATTTT.

The chain uses TRBV23-1 and TRBJ2-6, with D unclear. TRBV23-1 is labeled an ORF, and its function is uncertain. The CDR3 contains 18 residues. V was trimmed by 4 bases and J by 0 bases, leaving 16 bases between them. The DNA of the CDR3 is TGCGCCAGCAGTCGCTTTAGGCCGGAACTCTCTGGGGCCAACGTCCTGACTTTC. Protein sequence: CASSRFRPELSGANVLTF.

This sequence joins TRBV28 and TRBJ2-1; no firm D call. CDR3 length: 14 residues. Per germline, CDR1 MDHEN and CDR2 SYDVKM. V lost 8 bases to trimming and J lost 0 bases, with 11 bases between them. The CDR3 DNA sequence: TGTGCCAGCGGTAGCATGAGCTCCTACAATGAGCAGTTCTTC. It translates to CASGSMSSYNEQFF.

This clone has a handful of counts. The gene calls are TRBV25-1 and TRBJ1-1; unclear D gene. Trimming pared 4 bases from V and 0 bases from J, leaving 6 bases between. Germline loops: CDR1 MGHDK, CDR2 SYGVNS. CDR3 length: 13 amino acids. The CDR3 reads CASSAKMNTEAFF. The CDR3 DNA reads TGTGCCAGCAGTGCAAAGATGAACACTGAAGCTTTCTTT.

The chain employs TRBV7-9 and TRBJ2-7; TRBD2 agrees at 7 bases. The V gene's germline CDR1 is SEHNR and CDR2 FQNEAQ (reference sequence). This CDR3 has 14 residues. The trim removed 5 bases at V and 0 bases at J, leaving 4 bases unmatched. CDR3 DNA: TGTGCCAGCAGCCCCAGCGGGATCTCCTACGAGCAGTACTTC. Its protein product is CASSPSGISYEQYF. Supplemented by reference TRBV7-9 and TRBJ2-7, the full variable domain reads DTGVSQNPRHKITKRGQNVTFRCDPISEHNRLYWYRQTLGQGPEFLTYFQNEAQLEKSRLLSDRFSAERPKGSFSTLEIQRTEQGDSAMYLCASSPSGISYEQYFGPGTRLTVT.

The chain combines TRBV7-3 with TRBJ1-1, with a tentative D call TRBD1 (5 bases). V was cut by 1 base and J by 1 base, with 7 bases left in between. CDR1 and CDR2 from the germline V gene are SGHTA and FQGTGA. The CDR3 spans 14 residues. The CDR3: CASSLNGGNTEAFF. The CDR3 region has the DNA TGTGCCAGCAGCTTAAACGGGGGGAACACTGAAGCTTTCTTT.

The rearrangement joins TRBV27 to TRBJ2-2; a possible D gene is TRBD1 (5 bases). This CDR3 contains 17 residues. Deletions cut 8 bases from V and 5 bases from J, with 24 bases between. CDR1 is MNHEY, CDR2 SMNVEV, per germline (reference sequence). The DNA of the CDR3 is TGTGCCAGCGGAATCCACTCAGGGTTTAGTACGACCGGGGAGCTGTTTTTT. This gives the protein CASGIHSGFSTTGELFF.

This clone is labeled as medium-sized. The gene calls are TRBV30 and TRBJ1-4; D possibly corresponds to TRBD1 (6 bases). The CDR3 loop spans 13 amino acids. V lost 4 bases to trimming and J lost 7 bases, with 13 bases between them. The germline gives CDR1 GTSNPN, CDR2 SVGIG (reference sequence). The CDR3 nucleotides are TGTGCCTGGAATCAGGGGCAAGGTGAAAAACTGTTTTTT. Protein sequence: CAWNQGQGEKLFF.

V gene TRBV28 combines with J gene TRBJ2-7; TRBD2 matches at 9 bases. The J segment lost 0 bases and the V segment lost 3 bases, leaving 6 bases of the junction unmatched. Germline V gene sequence: CDR1 MDHEN, CDR2 SYDVKM. The CDR3 sequence is 16 residues long. This CDR3 is CASSFALAGLSYEQYF. As DNA, the CDR3 is TGTGCCAGCAGTTTCGCCCTAGCGGGACTCTCCTACGAGCAGTACTTC.

The chain uses TRBV7-2 and TRBJ2-1; tentative D call: TRBD1 (5 bases). This CDR3 spans 15 amino acids. V was cut by 2 bases and J by 6 bases, with 14 bases left in between. Germline CDR1 and CDR2: SGHTA and FQGNSA. The CDR3, as DNA: TGTGCCAGCAGCTTATGGGCAGGAAGGGGCAATGAGCAGTTCTTC. Translation gives CASSLWAGRGNEQFF.